This T cell receptor beta chain was found in a study of blood T cell repertoires in COVID-19. Study-level information: The study drew acute and convalescent COVID-19 samples from the United States, Italy and Spain.

Data came from immunoSEQ multiplex PCR; TCRdb stores just in-frame clones and leaves some out. The sample holds approximately 450,000 clones, around nine tenths seen once. CDR3 size: 14 residues. Between the trimmed V and J ends, which lost 2 bases and 0 bases, there was a span of 8 bases. Germline lookup yields CDR1 ENHRY and CDR2 SYGVKD. The receptor was isolated from a woman aged 25 to 39 with acute or convalescent COVID-19. Sequenced input: peripheral blood. The chain uses TRBV10-3 and TRBJ2-7; D is undetermined. This chain's CDR3 is CAISETASSYEQYF. CDR3 DNA: TGTGCCATCAGTGAGACAGCCTCCTCCTACGAGCAGTACTTC.